Below are 31 T cell receptor beta chains sequenced from a single sample in a study of T-cell memory formation after mild COVID-19. MiXCR, run by TCRdb on the 5' RACE reads, gives a single entry per CDR3 protein. The sample yields hundreds of thousands of distinct CDR3 sequences, less than 25% seen once. Sequencing input: PBMCs or a T cell subset sorted from them (not recorded which). Receptor source: an adult woman who had mild COVID-19 (a few samples of this study predate the infection). Cell type and time point are not known.

This sequence joins TRBV27 and TRBJ2-7; 9 nucleotides agree with TRBD1. Germline-derived CDR1 and CDR2 are MNHEY and SMNVEV (reference sequence). The CDR3 covers 14 residues. V was clipped by 5 bases and J by 2 bases; unmatched bases: 4. The CDR3 is CASSNRDRAYEQYF. The CDR3 region has the DNA TGTGCCAGCAGTAACCGGGACAGGGCCTACGAGCAGTACTTC.

V gene TRBV24-1 combines with J gene TRBJ1-5, with D unresolved. CDR3 length: 13 residues. V lost 6 bases, J lost 3 bases, and 8 bases lay in between. Germline values: CDR1 KGHDR, CDR2 SFDVKD. CDR3 sequence: CATSTDDNQPQHF. The DNA of the CDR3 is TGTGCCACCAGTACGGACGACAATCAGCCCCAGCATTTT.

The chain is built from TRBV19 and TRBJ1-1; possibly TRBD1 for D (6 bases). Trimming cost V 4 bases and J 5 bases, with 14 bases left between them. Germline assignment: CDR1 LNHDA and CDR2 SQIVND (reference sequence). The CDR3 covers 14 residues. CDR3 sequence: CASSNTPTGTEAFF. The CDR3 region has the DNA TGTGCCAGTAGTAACACCCCCACAGGGACTGAAGCTTTCTTT.

This chain joins TRBV24-1 and TRBJ2-1; 7 nucleotides align to TRBD1. The CDR3 has 17 residues. Trimming cost V 3 bases and J 8 bases; bases outside gene matches: 15. CDR1 is KGHDR, CDR2 SFDVKD, per germline. This CDR3 reads CATSDVTGAGGGDEQFF. CDR3 DNA sequence: TGTGCCACCAGTGATGTCACAGGGGCTGGGGGTGGTGATGAGCAGTTCTTC.

The chain recombines TRBV14 with TRBJ2-1; 7 bases are a match to TRBD1. Trimming took 4 bases from V and 2 from J; bases not matched to a gene: 2. There are 14 residues in the CDR3. Germline assignment: CDR1 SGHDN and CDR2 FVKESK. The CDR3 reads CASSPGQPYNEQFF. The CDR3 DNA follows: TGTGCCAGCAGCCCGGGACAGCCCTACAATGAGCAGTTCTTC.

The chain couples TRBV5-1 to TRBJ2-7, with a possible D match to TRBD1 (5 bases). The CDR3 is made up of 15 amino acids. Trimming took off 4 bases at V and 0 bases at J, with 14 bases between the two ends. Germline CDR1 SGHRS, CDR2 YFSETQ. CDR3 residues: CASSPGTGISYEQYF. The DNA for the CDR3 is TGCGCCAGCAGCCCGGGTACAGGAATCTCCTACGAGCAGTACTTC.

V usage is TRBV5-1 and J usage is TRBJ2-3; no clear D gene. From germline, CDR1 is SGHRS and CDR2 YFSETQ. The CDR3 spans 16 residues. Between the trimmed V and J ends, which lost 0 bases and 1 base, there was a span of 12 bases. CDR3 in amino acids: CASSLDWSSGTDTQYF. In nucleotides, the CDR3 is TGCGCCAGCAGCTTGGACTGGAGTAGTGGCACAGATACGCAGTATTTT.

This clonotype was counted only a few times. The chain links TRBV24-1 to TRBJ2-1; maybe TRBD1 (6 bases). Between the trimmed V and J ends, which lost 1 base and 10 bases, there was a span of 16 bases. Germline V gene data show CDR1 as KGHDR and CDR2 as SFDVKD. This CDR3 has 15 residues. CDR3 DNA sequence: TGTGCCACCAGTGATTTTACCACAGGGTTGCACGAGCAGTTCTTC. It is translated as CATSDFTTGLHEQFF.

This clonotype was seen a few times. This chain connects TRBV27 to TRBJ2-7; D is undetermined. This CDR3 contains 17 residues. V was pared by 3 bases and J by 3 bases, with 21 bases between. Germline V gene data show CDR1 as MNHEY and CDR2 as SMNVEV (reference sequence). CDR3 DNA: TGTGCCAGCAGTTTGGGCAGGTCGTACGGTCGGAACTACGAGCAGTACTTC. This codes for CASSLGRSYGRNYEQYF.

This clonotype was seen only once. The chain employs TRBV19 and TRBJ2-7; the match to TRBD1 covers 9 bases. Trimming removed 4 bases from V and 3 bases from J; junction bases left unmatched: 7. This CDR3 has 15 residues. Germline CDR1 is LNHDA and CDR2 is SQIVND (reference sequence). CDR3 loop: CASSKIGTGIYEQYF. The CDR3 coding sequence is TGTGCCAGTAGTAAGATCGGGACAGGGATCTACGAGCAGTACTTC.

On this clonotype: Because it lacks the conserved phenylalanine or tryptophan at the end, this CDR3 is likely a read error. V usage is TRBV7-2 and J usage is TRBJ2-5; D is unclear. Germline CDR1 SGHTA, CDR2 FQGNSA. The length of the CDR3 is 15 residues. V lost 0 bases and J lost 3, with 11 bases in between. CDR3 residues: CASSLAGSREETQYV. CDR3 DNA: TGTGCCAGCAGCTTAGCGGGTTCTAGGGAAGAGACCCAGTACGTC.

This clonotype was counted a few times. The genes are TRBV29-1 and TRBJ2-7; the D gene is possibly TRBD1 (6 bases). V lost 4 bases and J lost 4, with 11 bases in between. Germline V gene sequence: CDR1 SQVTM, CDR2 ANQGSEA. This CDR3 has 12 amino acids. The CDR3 loop is CSVGTGLYEQYF. The DNA of the CDR3 is TGCAGCGTTGGCACAGGGCTATACGAGCAGTACTTC.

This clonotype has just a few counts. The chain recombines TRBV24-1 with TRBJ2-1; tentatively, D is TRBD1 (7 bases). The CDR3 has 16 residues. Looked up from germline, CDR1 is KGHDR and CDR2 is SFDVKD. Trimming removed 2 bases at V and 4 bases at J, with 14 bases between. CDR3 protein: CATSDSPGGRYNEQFF. The CDR3 DNA reads TGTGCCACCAGTGATTCCCCAGGGGGGCGATACAATGAGCAGTTCTTC.

This clonotype was counted only a few times. The chain is built from TRBV20-1 and TRBJ2-7; 8 nucleotides align to TRBD1. After removal of 2 bases from V and 1 base from J, the junction contained 7 bases not matched to a gene. This CDR3 comprises 15 residues. The germline V gene encodes CDR1 DFQATT and CDR2 SNEGSKA (reference sequence). The CDR3: CSARNRDRPSYEQYF. DNA of the CDR3: TGCAGTGCTAGAAACCGGGACAGGCCTTCCTACGAGCAGTACTTC.

This clonotype was counted between two and nine times. The J gene is TRBJ1-2, the V gene TRBV12-3 or TRBV12-4; perhaps TRBD1 as D (5 bases). Trimming shortened V by 4 bases and J by 4 bases, and 13 bases separated the two germline ends. This CDR3 is 14 amino acids long. CDR3 amino acids: CASSSGAASYGYTF. CDR3 nucleotide sequence: TGTGCCAGCAGTTCCGGGGCCGCCAGCTATGGCTACACCTTC.

This clonotype appeared a few times. V and J are TRBV20-1 and TRBJ1-1; 7 nucleotides agree with TRBD1. This CDR3 region has 13 residues. From germline, CDR1 is DFQATT and CDR2 SNEGSKA (reference sequence). The ends lost 3 bases at V and 1 base at J; junction bases unmatched: 2. The CDR3 DNA is TGCAGTGCTAGGGGACAGCAGAACACTGAAGCTTTCTTT. Its protein is CSARGQQNTEAFF.

The rearrangement uses TRBV12-3 or TRBV12-4 and TRBJ2-7; D gene ambiguous. This CDR3 comprises 13 residues. V lost 3 bases and J 1 base, leaving 7 bases between the germline ends. DNA for the CDR3: TGTGCCAGCAGTTTCTATTGGTCCTACGAGCAGTACTTC. It specifies CASSFYWSYEQYF.

This clonotype was counted a few times. This rearrangement joins TRBV12-3 or TRBV12-4 to TRBJ2-1, with D perhaps TRBD2 (5 bases). Trimming removed 5 bases from V and 4 bases from J, with 12 bases in between. The CDR3 loop spans 14 amino acids. DNA of the CDR3: TGTGCCAGCAGTGTGTCCGGGATTTACAATGAGCAGTTCTTC. It specifies CASSVSGIYNEQFF.

This clonotype has only a few counts. The rearrangement links TRBV5-5 to TRBJ1-5; D ambiguous. The ends were cut back, 0 bases at V and 4 bases at J, with 8 bases in the middle. The CDR3 extends over 14 amino acids. Germline CDR1 SGHKS, CDR2 YYEKEE (reference sequence). The CDR3 is CASSLEQLNQPQHF. In DNA, the CDR3 is TGTGCCAGCAGCTTGGAACAGCTAAATCAGCCCCAGCATTTT.

This clonotype was seen a few times. The J gene is TRBJ2-1, the V gene TRBV9; D unresolved. Germline values: CDR1 SGDLS, CDR2 YYNGEE. Trimming took off 3 bases at V and 6 bases at J, with 7 bases between the two ends. The CDR3 is 12 residues long. CDR3 DNA sequence: TGTGCCAGCAGCGGTCAGCGCAATGAGCAGTTCTTC. This gives the protein CASSGQRNEQFF.

This clonotype was seen only a few times. The chain employs TRBV9 and TRBJ2-1, with 12 positions matching TRBD2. Trimming at V came to 2 bases and at J to 6 bases, leaving 3 bases not matched to a gene. This CDR3 has 15 residues. Germline V lookup: CDR1 SGDLS, CDR2 YYNGEE. CDR3 sequence reads: CASSVLAGGPNEQFF. As DNA, the CDR3 is TGTGCCAGCAGCGTTCTAGCGGGGGGGCCCAATGAGCAGTTCTTC.

This clonotype was counted ten times or more. This chain connects TRBV3-1 to TRBJ1-1, with a tentative D call TRBD1 (5 bases). Germline CDR1 LGHDT, CDR2 YNNKEL (reference sequence). V lost 5 bases, J lost 3 bases, and 10 bases lay in between. This CDR3 has 13 residues. DNA of the CDR3: TGTGCCAGCAGCACCGGGACGGACACTGAAGCTTTCTTT. This encodes CASSTGTDTEAFF. The entire variable domain, with the rest obtained from reference TRBV3-1 and TRBJ1-1, is as follows: DTAVSQTPKYLVTQMGNDKSIKCEQNLGHDTMYWYKQDSKKFLKIMFSYNNKELIINETVPNRFSPKSPDKAHLNLHINSLELGDSAVYFCASSTGTDTEAFFGQGTRLTVV.

There are a few counts of this clonotype. V gene TRBV29-1 combines with J gene TRBJ2-3; D call uncertain. Germline-derived CDR1 and CDR2 are SQVTM and ANQGSEA. The CDR3 spans 11 residues. V was trimmed by 8 bases and J by 9 bases, leaving 15 bases between them. CDR3 loop: CSQMVVETQYF. CDR3 bases: TGCAGCCAAATGGTGGTCGAGACGCAGTATTTT.

The chain carries TRBV7-9 and TRBJ2-1; 9 positions match TRBD1. CDR3 length: 15 residues. The trim removed 5 bases at V and 3 bases at J, leaving 5 bases unmatched. CDR1 is SEHNR and CDR2 is FQNEAQ in the germline V gene (reference sequence). CDR3 in DNA: TGTGCCAGCAGCCCCGCGGACAGGGGCTACAATGAGCAGTTCTTC. It encodes CASSPADRGYNEQFF.

This clonotype was detected many times. The J gene is TRBJ2-7, the V gene TRBV4-1; 8 nucleotides align to TRBD1. The CDR3 spans 13 residues. J was trimmed by 3 bases and V by 3 bases; bases with no gene match: 1. In germline, CDR1 is MGHRA, CDR2 YSYEKL. The CDR3 here is CASSHDRGYEQYF. CDR3 coding DNA: TGCGCCAGCAGCCATGACAGGGGCTACGAGCAGTACTTC.

This clonotype was seen ten or more times. This chain joins TRBV7-9 and TRBJ2-3, with TRBD1 as a possible D gene (5 bases). Germline values: CDR1 SEHNR, CDR2 FQNEAQ (reference sequence). The V end was cut by 5 bases, the J end by 2 bases, with 17 bases between. The CDR3 covers 16 residues. CDR3 in DNA: TGTGCCAGCAGCCCCCCCGGACACCCAATCACAGATACGCAGTATTTT. It translates to CASSPPGHPITDTQYF.

J is TRBJ2-1 and V is TRBV6-2 or TRBV6-3; the match to TRBD1 covers 7 bases. The germline CDR1 and CDR2 sequences are MNHEY and SVGEGT. The CDR3 has 16 amino acids. J lost 4 bases, V lost 6 bases, and 12 bases had no gene match. The CDR3 loop is CASRDDYRGEYNEQFF. Here the CDR3 DNA reads TGTGCCAGCAGAGACGACTACAGGGGAGAATACAATGAGCAGTTCTTC.

A few counts support this clonotype. CDR3 nucleotides: TGTGCCAGCAGCCCGGCGGCGGAGACCCAGTACTTC. This sequence encodes CASSPAAETQYF. The genes are TRBV5-5 and TRBJ2-5; no reliable D call. Germline lookup yields CDR1 SGHKS and CDR2 YYEKEE (reference sequence). The germline V and J ends were trimmed by 4 bases and 5 bases, with 9 bases remaining between them. The CDR3 has 12 residues.

The J gene is TRBJ2-7, the V gene TRBV5-5, with a possible D match to TRBD2 (6 bases). The V gene's germline CDR1 is SGHKS and CDR2 YYEKEE (reference sequence). The CDR3 extends over 15 amino acids. Trimming took off 1 base at V and 0 bases at J, with 11 bases between the two ends. CDR3 DNA sequence: TGTGCCAGCAGCTTGAGCCGGGGGAGCTCCTACGAGCAGTACTTC. This encodes CASSLSRGSSYEQYF.

The genes are TRBV5-4 and TRBJ1-2; the D gene is possibly TRBD1 (6 bases). The V gene lost 6 bases and the J gene lost 5 bases, with 11 bases spanning the gap. The CDR3 is made up of 12 amino acids. Germline CDR1 and CDR2: SGHNT and YYREEE (reference sequence). The CDR3 is CASTRQDYGYTF. The DNA of the CDR3 is TGTGCCAGCACCCGACAGGATTATGGCTACACCTTC.

This clonotype appeared a few times. The V call is TRBV7-3, the J call TRBJ2-3, with D perhaps TRBD2 (6 bases). Trimming shortened V by 5 bases and J by 2 bases, and 17 bases separated the two germline ends. This CDR3 has 16 amino acids. The germline CDR1 and CDR2 sequences are SGHTA and FQGTGA. The CDR3 sequence is CASSQGGGTTTDTQYF. DNA for the CDR3: TGTGCCAGCAGCCAGGGTGGCGGGACCACCACAGATACGCAGTATTTT.